This note documents a single T cell receptor (beta chain) sequence. The data were taken from a study of blood T cell repertoires in COVID-19. About the study: The samples span acute and convalescent COVID-19 from the United States, Italy and Spain. T cells, B-cell-depleted T cells, or PBMCs provided the cDNA or gDNA that served as material.

CDR3 length: 12 amino acids. The germline CDR1 and CDR2 sequences are SQVTM and ANQGSEA. The V end was cut by 2 bases, the J end by 7 bases, with 11 bases between. In the authors' workflow: Cell counts per sample came from amplifying reference gene primers. The repertoire was sequenced with immunoSEQ multiplex PCR; TCRdb's copy has only in-frame clones and lacks some. V and J calls and clone size are given by that table; D and trimming were obtained from the DNA. The sample lists about 97,000 clones; around 80% were seen once. This clonotype was sampled from a man aged 60 to 69 with active or convalescent COVID-19. The sequenced sample was peripheral blood. V and J are TRBV29-1 and TRBJ2-5; TRBD1 might be the D (5 bases). The CDR3 DNA reads TGCAGCGTTGAATCGGCCCAGGGGACCCAGTACTTC. Its translation: CSVESAQGTQYF.